This T cell receptor beta chain was sequenced in a study of vaccination and CD4 T cells after COVID-19. Trimming removed 6 bases from V and 7 bases from J; junction bases left unmatched: 6. CDR1 is SNHLY and CDR2 is FYNNEI in the germline V gene. The CDR3 totals 14 residues. The study sequenced cultured CD4+ T cell DNA using the Oncomine TCR Beta short-read assay. It was cultured CD4+ T cells from which genomic DNA was extracted. Each CDR3 protein is one row after TCRdb ran MiXCR on the PCR reads. The table has about 3,000 distinct CDR3 sequences, around 74% seen once. The treatment: approximately 9-day PBMC culture with coronavirus spike peptide pools or control peptides (ViraFEST assay). Comment on this clonotype: As yet, its antigen is unknown.

The sequence came from a human donor who had recovered from COVID-19. The sequenced sample consisted of CD4+ T cells from blood, cultured in vitro. V is TRBV2 and J is TRBJ1-6, with 7 bases that match TRBD1. The CDR3 here is CASRRDSQNSPLHF. The DNA of the CDR3 is TGTGCCAGCAGGCGGGACAGCCAAAATTCACCCCTCCACTTT.